The present entry profiles one TCR beta chain with its context. TCRdb re-called the reads with MiXCR, one entry per CDR3 protein. The table includes about 680,000 distinct CDR3 sequences, roughly 26% detected once. The V and J ends lost 5 bases and 0 bases respectively, with 14 bases between them. The germline gives CDR1 SEHNR, CDR2 FQNEAQ (reference sequence). The CDR3 contains 16 residues. The sample belongs to a study of T cell repertoires in cytomegalovirus infection. This receptor was obtained from a human donor in good health (CMV status not recorded). Some clones in this sample may be carry-over from other donors' samples. The sequencing sample was made of CD8+ T cells from PBMCs. The chain carries TRBV7-9 and TRBJ2-1, with D possibly matching TRBD1 (6 bases). The CDR3 DNA reads TGTGCCAGCAGCACCTGGGACACTCGCTCCTACAATGAGCAGTTCTTC. This codes for CASSTWDTRSYNEQFF.